The T cell receptor (beta chain) described here comes from a study of shared clonotypes between healthy human individuals. Overall study: Each donor contributed plates that comprised three CD4 naive, three CD4 memory, two CD8 naive and one CD8 memory. Points from the study as a whole: Rarefaction demonstrated incomplete sorted-subset sequencing despite large depth.

The split of CD4+ cells yielded CD45RA+ naive and CD45RA-negative memory subsets. As regards this clone: Its specificity is unknown.

Measured with immunoSEQ multiplex PCR; TCRdb has only the in-frame clones, and not every one. The table lists some 2,100,000 clones, 95% of them singletons. This TCR derives from a man between 18 and 29 years old in good health. Sequencing was carried out using naive CD4+ T cells sorted from blood. Sample subset: CD45RA+ positively selected.

The CDR3 nucleotides are TGCGCCAGCAGCGCCCCGCGGGACACTAGTGACTACGAGCAGTACTTC. It specifies CASSAPRDTSDYEQYF. The chain combines TRBV5-1 with TRBJ2-7; tentatively, D is TRBD1 or TRBD2 (6 bases each). The CDR3 runs 16 residues. Germline V gene sequence: CDR1 SGHRS, CDR2 YFSETQ. Trimming cost V 4 bases and J 3 bases, with 20 bases left between them.